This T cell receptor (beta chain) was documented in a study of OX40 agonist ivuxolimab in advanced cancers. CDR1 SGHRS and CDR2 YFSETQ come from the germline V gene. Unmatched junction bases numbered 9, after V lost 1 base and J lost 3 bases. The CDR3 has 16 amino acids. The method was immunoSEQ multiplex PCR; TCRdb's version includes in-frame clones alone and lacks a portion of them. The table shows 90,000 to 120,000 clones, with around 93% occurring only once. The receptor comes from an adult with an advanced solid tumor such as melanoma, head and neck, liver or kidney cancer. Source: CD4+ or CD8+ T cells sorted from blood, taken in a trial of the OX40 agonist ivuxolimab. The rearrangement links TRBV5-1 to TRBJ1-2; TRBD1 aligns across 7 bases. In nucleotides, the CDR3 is TGCGCCAGCAGCTTGCCCCCACAGGGGAAGGACTATGGCTACACCTTC. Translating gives CASSLPPQGKDYGYTF.